The present entry profiles one TCR beta chain with its context. These data are taken from a study of T cell changes during pregnancy in multiple sclerosis. The data were produced by immunoSEQ multiplex PCR, yet TCRdb's version contains in-frame clones alone and is incomplete. In the table there are roughly 49,000 clones, roughly 91% of which are singletons. CDR3 length equals 14 residues. Germline lookup yields CDR1 SGHAT and CDR2 FQNNGV. Trimming took 3 bases from V and 5 from J; bases not matched to a gene: 6. The V call is TRBV11-2, the J call TRBJ2-7; 8 bases map to TRBD1. Here the sequenced sample was CD4+ T cells from peripheral blood mononuclear cells, taken in the second trimester of pregnancy. The sequence was collected from a female donor with multiple sclerosis, enrolled in a pregnancy study. DNA for the CDR3: TGTGCCAGCAGCTTCGAGACAGGGGTGAACGAGCAGTACTTC. Its protein product is CASSFETGVNEQYF. The variable domain in full, with the rest retrieved from reference TRBV11-2 and TRBJ2-7, is EAGVAQSPRYKIIEKRQSVAFWCNPISGHATLYWYQQILGQGPKLLIQFQNNGVVDDSQLPKDRFSAERLKGVDSTLKIQPAKLEDSAVYLCASSFETGVNEQYFGPGTRLTVT.